Sequencing of this T cell receptor (beta chain) was carried out in a study of T cells after yellow fever vaccination. Study as a whole: Libraries from low-cell-number fractions were prepared with the SMART-Seq v4 Ultra Low Input RNA kit.

This clonotype was recorded a few times. Its specificity is unknown. Conversion of TCR transcripts into cDNA relied on 5'RACE template switching, which added a universal primer site and UMIs. TCRdb ran MiXCR on the 5' RACE reads and lists one entry per CDR3 protein. The data contain approximately 350,000 distinct CDR3 sequences, 11% of them seen just once; the ten biggest clones take up about 17%. The CDR3 spans 19 residues. From germline, CDR1 is LNHNV and CDR2 YYDKDF (reference sequence). J was trimmed by 4 bases and V by 1 base; bases with no gene match: 16. The study, taken as a whole, reports: Booster samples showed a return of most primary-vaccination clones (roughly 96% CD4, approximately 85% CD8).

The origin of this receptor is a man between 18 and 35 years old who received the YFV17D yellow fever vaccine. The sequences come from PBMCs, collected on the day of the first yellow fever vaccination. The V gene is TRBV15, the J gene TRBJ2-7, with TRBD2 identical over 10 bases. In nucleotides, the CDR3 is TGTGCCACCAGCAGAGCGGCTAGCGGGGGAGGATTCGGGGGTTACGAGCAGTACTTC. Its translation is CATSRAASGGGFGGYEQYF.